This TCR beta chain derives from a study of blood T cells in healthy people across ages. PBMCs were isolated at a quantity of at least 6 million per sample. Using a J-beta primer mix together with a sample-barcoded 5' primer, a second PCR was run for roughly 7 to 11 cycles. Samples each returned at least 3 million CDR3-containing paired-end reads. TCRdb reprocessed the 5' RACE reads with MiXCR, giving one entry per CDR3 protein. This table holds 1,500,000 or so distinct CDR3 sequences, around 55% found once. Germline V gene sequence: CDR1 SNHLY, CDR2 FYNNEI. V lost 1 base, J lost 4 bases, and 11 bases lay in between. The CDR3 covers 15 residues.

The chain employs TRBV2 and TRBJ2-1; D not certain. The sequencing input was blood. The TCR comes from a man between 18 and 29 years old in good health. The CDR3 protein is CASSEGFRLYNEQFF. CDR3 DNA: TGTGCCAGCAGTGAAGGGTTTAGACTTTACAATGAGCAGTTCTTC.